Below, 26 T cell receptor beta chains from the same sample are listed, as sequenced in a study of cytotoxic CD8 clonotypes in ibrutinib-treated CLL. Sequenced by immunoSEQ multiplex PCR; TCRdb stores in-frame clones only, minus some. This table has 150,000 to 200,000 clones, 72% appearing once. Sequencing used PBMCs, obtained after 24 months of ibrutinib treatment. These receptors were taken from a human donor with chronic lymphocytic leukemia.

Only one count was recorded for this clone. The rearrangement uses TRBV9 and TRBJ1-5; D not certain. The V gene's germline CDR1 is SGDLS and CDR2 YYNGEE. This CDR3 contains 13 residues. Trimming pared 3 bases from V and 1 base from J, leaving 5 bases between. The DNA of the CDR3 is TGTGCCAGCAGCGCCGGAAGCAATCAGCCCCAGCATTTT. Translated: CASSAGSNQPQHF.

The V gene is TRBV7-6, the J gene TRBJ1-5, with D possibly being TRBD1 (5 bases). With 1 base removed from V and 1 base from J, the gap between germline ends came to 14 bases. CDR1 is SGHVS and CDR2 is FNYEAQ in the germline V gene. This CDR3 has 17 residues. The CDR3 DNA reads TGTGCCAGCAGCTTAGGGCGGGGCCCTTGGAGCAATCAGCCCCAGCATTTT. Residues: CASSLGRGPWSNQPQHF. The variable domain in full, with the rest retrieved from reference TRBV7-6 and TRBJ1-5, is GAGVSQSPRYKVTKRGQDVALRCDPISGHVSLYWYRQALGQGPEFLTYFNYEAQQDKSGLPNDRFSAERPEGSISTLTIQRTEQRDSAMYRCASSLGRGPWSNQPQHFGDGTRLSIL.

V is TRBV25-1 and J is TRBJ2-3; D is unclear. The V end lost 6 bases, the J end lost 2 bases, and 9 bases lay between the germline ends. CDR3 length: 13 residues. Germline V lookup: CDR1 MGHDK, CDR2 SYGVNS. In DNA, the CDR3 is TGTGCCAGCAGCTGGACCCTCACAGATACGCAGTATTTT. Translation gives CASSWTLTDTQYF.

The chain joins TRBV27 to TRBJ1-2, with D maybe TRBD1 (5 bases). This CDR3 comprises 15 residues. V lost 4 bases and J 4 bases, leaving 16 bases between the germline ends. CDR1 and CDR2 from the germline V gene are MNHEY and SMNVEV (reference sequence). This chain's CDR3 is CASSSRRGESYGYTF. The CDR3 bases are TGTGCCAGCAGTTCCCGTAGGGGAGAGAGCTATGGCTACACCTTC.

This chain links TRBV5-8 with TRBJ2-7; D might be TRBD1 or TRBD2, each matching 5 bases. V shed 1 base and J shed 3 bases, with 14 bases lying between them. Germline V gene sequence: CDR1 SGHTS, CDR2 YDEGEE. The CDR3 sequence is 15 residues long. CDR3: CASSLPGLIFYEQYF. The CDR3 DNA follows: TGTGCCAGCAGCTTGCCGGGGCTAATTTTCTACGAGCAGTACTTC.

The chain employs TRBV19 and TRBJ2-3, with D perhaps TRBD2 (6 bases). The V gene lost 5 bases and the J gene lost 2 bases, with 17 bases spanning the gap. The CDR3 contains 16 residues. CDR1 is LNHDA, CDR2 SQIVND, per germline (reference sequence). The chain's CDR3 is CASSSPSDPNTDTQYF. CDR3 bases: TGTGCCAGTAGTTCTCCTAGCGACCCGAACACAGATACGCAGTATTTT.

The chain uses TRBV15 and TRBJ1-4, with D possibly TRBD1 on 5 matching bases. The CDR3 has 15 residues. V gave up 0 bases and J gave up 3 bases, with 8 bases separating them. CDR1 and CDR2 from the germline V gene are LNHNV and YYDKDF (reference sequence). The CDR3 reads CATSREGEANEKLFF. The CDR3 DNA sequence: TGTGCCACCAGCAGAGAGGGGGAGGCTAATGAAAAACTGTTTTTT.

This chain uses TRBV7-2 with TRBJ1-5, with 8 bases aligning to TRBD1. V was pared by 5 bases and J by 2 bases, with 5 bases of the junction left unmatched. The length of the CDR3 is 15 residues. Germline V gene lookup returns CDR1 SGHTA and CDR2 FQGNSA. This CDR3 reads CASSLDRAGNQPQHF. DNA for the CDR3: TGTGCCAGCAGCCTGGACAGGGCGGGCAATCAGCCCCAGCATTTT.

The chain employs TRBV28 and TRBJ2-7; possibly TRBD2 for D (7 bases). V was trimmed by 6 bases and J by 3 bases, leaving 15 bases between them. Per the germline V gene, CDR1 is MDHEN and CDR2 is SYDVKM. CDR3 length equals 14 residues. CDR3 DNA: TGTGCCAGCAGCCTACCGGGGGGACACTACGAGCAGTACTTC. This sequence encodes CASSLPGGHYEQYF.

The J gene is TRBJ2-1, the V gene TRBV30; the D is unclear. Trimming stripped 2 bases from V and 2 bases from J, with 13 bases between. The CDR3 length is 15 residues. Germline V gene sequence: CDR1 GTSNPN, CDR2 SVGIG (reference sequence). DNA for the CDR3: TGTGCCTGGAGTAAACAGCCTTCCACCTACAATGAGCAGTTCTTC. As protein: CAWSKQPSTYNEQFF.

The chain is built from TRBV29-1 and TRBJ2-3; TRBD2 matches at 9 bases. Germline V lookup: CDR1 SQVTM, CDR2 ANQGSEA. Trimming cost V 3 bases and J 3 bases; bases outside gene matches: 7. This CDR3 has 15 residues. The CDR3 region has the DNA TGCAGCGTTGAGAGGGGCGGGAGGGGAACAGATACGCAGTATTTT. Amino acid sequence: CSVERGGRGTDTQYF.

As to this clone: An end of the junction does not agree with germline; a read error may underlie this. This chain connects TRBV5-3 to TRBJ2-2; D tentatively reads TRBD1 or TRBD2 (5 bases each). Being an ORF, TRBV5-3 has a function that is uncertain. The CDR3 runs to 15 residues. CDR3 residues: CASSSGPRNTGELFF. DNA for the CDR3: TGTGCCAGCAGCTCGGGACCGAGGAACACCGGGGAGCTGTTTTTT.

The chain uses TRBV10-3 and TRBJ2-5, with 8 bases lining up with TRBD2. The germline V gene has CDR1 ENHRY and CDR2 SYGVKD. The CDR3 is made up of 16 amino acids. V lost 2 bases to trimming and J lost 4 bases; unmatched junction nucleotides: 9. The CDR3 reads CAISEKDLAGGETQYF. The DNA for the CDR3 is TGTGCCATCAGTGAGAAGGACCTCGCGGGGGGAGAGACCCAGTACTTC.

The chain carries TRBV28 and TRBJ2-7, with a tentative D call TRBD2 (5 bases). Germline V gene lookup returns CDR1 MDHEN and CDR2 SYDVKM. Trimming cost V 7 bases and J 2 bases, with 12 bases left between them. This CDR3 is 13 amino acids long. The CDR3 DNA is TGTGCCAGCACCCCCGGGCGGGCCTACGAGCAGTACTTC. Protein product: CASTPGRAYEQYF.

This clone was found once. The gene calls are TRBV9 and TRBJ2-1; no reliable D call. Trimming pared 0 bases from V and 4 bases from J, leaving 5 bases between. Germline CDR1 SGDLS, CDR2 YYNGEE. CDR3 length: 13 amino acids. Here the CDR3 reads CASSVDLYNEQFF. DNA for the CDR3: TGTGCCAGCAGCGTAGACCTATACAATGAGCAGTTCTTC.

The J gene is TRBJ2-7, the V gene TRBV19; D remains ambiguous. The CDR3 covers 13 residues. The germline V gene encodes CDR1 LNHDA and CDR2 SQIVND (reference sequence). The V end lost 6 bases, the J end lost 0 bases, and 9 bases lay between the germline ends. DNA of the CDR3: TGTGCCAGTAGCGACGCAAGCTCCTACGAGCAGTACTTC. It encodes CASSDASSYEQYF.

This chain links TRBV11-3 with TRBJ2-1, with TRBD2 matching over 8 bases. Germline V CDR1 and CDR2: SGHNT, YENEEA. With 5 bases clipped from V and 8 bases from J, the junction kept 8 bases outside the gene matches. The CDR3 has 14 residues. The DNA of the CDR3 is TGTGCCAGCAGCCCCCAGCGGGAGTCACATGAGCAGTTCTTC. It encodes CASSPQRESHEQFF.

The V call is TRBV7-2, the J call TRBJ2-7; unclear D gene. Trimming took 1 base from V and 7 from J, leaving 11 bases between them. The germline CDR1 and CDR2 sequences are SGHTA and FQGNSA. The length of the CDR3 is 13 residues. CDR3 residues: CASSLGGVWEQYF. DNA for the CDR3: TGTGCCAGCAGCTTAGGGGGTGTATGGGAGCAGTACTTC.

The chain combines TRBV5-4 with TRBJ2-3; 13 nucleotides align to TRBD2. This CDR3 spans 16 amino acids. The V gene's germline CDR1 is SGHNT and CDR2 YYREEE (reference sequence). With 1 base clipped from V and 4 bases from J, the junction kept 3 bases outside the gene matches. The CDR3 coding sequence is TGTGCCAGCAGCTTGAGAGGGACTAGCGGGGCAGATACGCAGTATTTT. Translating it yields CASSLRGTSGADTQYF.

The chain carries TRBV28 and TRBJ1-3; D call uncertain. Trimming shortened V by 2 bases and J by 0 bases, and 5 bases separated the two germline ends. The CDR3 totals 14 residues. CDR1 is MDHEN and CDR2 is SYDVKM in the germline V gene. The CDR3 nucleotides are TGTGCCAGCAGTTTACCTTACTCTGGAAACACCATATATTTT. Amino acids: CASSLPYSGNTIYF.

This clone has a single count. This chain joins TRBV30 and TRBJ2-5; 9 bases are a match to TRBD2. Trimming cost V 4 bases and J 4 bases; bases outside gene matches: 7. This CDR3 is built from 14 residues. Germline loops: CDR1 GTSNPN, CDR2 SVGIG (reference sequence). The CDR3 loop reads CAWTPGLARETQYF. CDR3 in DNA: TGTGCCTGGACCCCGGGACTAGCACGAGAGACCCAGTACTTC.

The rearrangement uses TRBV28 and TRBJ2-7, with 9 bases lining up with TRBD1. Germline V CDR1 and CDR2: MDHEN, SYDVKM. The CDR3 extends over 16 amino acids. J lost 3 bases, V lost 4 bases, and 10 bases had no gene match. The CDR3 loop is CASSSDGWDRDYEQYF. In DNA, the CDR3 is TGTGCCAGCAGTTCAGACGGGTGGGACAGGGACTACGAGCAGTACTTC.

The chain uses TRBV19 and TRBJ2-7, with D possibly being TRBD1 (5 bases). V was trimmed by 5 bases and J by 3 bases, leaving 11 bases between them. From germline, CDR1 is LNHDA and CDR2 SQIVND (reference sequence). The CDR3 extends over 13 amino acids. CDR3 DNA sequence: TGTGCCAGTAGTCCAGGGTTTTTCTACGAGCAGTACTTC. Translated, it gives CASSPGFFYEQYF.

The chain recombines TRBV28 with TRBJ2-7; D remains ambiguous. Germline CDR1 reads MDHEN; CDR2 reads SYDVKM. Trimming shortened V by 6 bases and J by 2 bases, and 17 bases separated the two germline ends. The CDR3 spans 15 residues. This CDR3 is CASSAPPASTYEQYF. The DNA of the CDR3 is TGTGCCAGCAGCGCTCCGCCAGCGAGTACCTACGAGCAGTACTTC.

The chain has TRBV28 and TRBJ1-3; no clear D. CDR1 and CDR2 from the germline V gene are MDHEN and SYDVKM. CDR3 length equals 15 residues. With 7 bases removed from V and 1 base from J, the gap between germline ends came to 14 bases. CDR3 amino acids: CASNYNLESGNTIYF. As DNA, the CDR3 is TGTGCCAGCAATTACAATTTGGAGTCTGGAAACACCATATATTTT.

The chain joins TRBV5-1 to TRBJ2-3; D uncertain. This CDR3 is 13 amino acids long. CDR1 is SGHRS and CDR2 is YFSETQ in the germline V gene. V lost 1 base and J 4 bases, leaving 7 bases between the germline ends. The DNA of the CDR3 is TGCGCCAGCAGCTTGTTTTCCCCAGATACGCAGTATTTT. Protein sequence: CASSLFSPDTQYF.